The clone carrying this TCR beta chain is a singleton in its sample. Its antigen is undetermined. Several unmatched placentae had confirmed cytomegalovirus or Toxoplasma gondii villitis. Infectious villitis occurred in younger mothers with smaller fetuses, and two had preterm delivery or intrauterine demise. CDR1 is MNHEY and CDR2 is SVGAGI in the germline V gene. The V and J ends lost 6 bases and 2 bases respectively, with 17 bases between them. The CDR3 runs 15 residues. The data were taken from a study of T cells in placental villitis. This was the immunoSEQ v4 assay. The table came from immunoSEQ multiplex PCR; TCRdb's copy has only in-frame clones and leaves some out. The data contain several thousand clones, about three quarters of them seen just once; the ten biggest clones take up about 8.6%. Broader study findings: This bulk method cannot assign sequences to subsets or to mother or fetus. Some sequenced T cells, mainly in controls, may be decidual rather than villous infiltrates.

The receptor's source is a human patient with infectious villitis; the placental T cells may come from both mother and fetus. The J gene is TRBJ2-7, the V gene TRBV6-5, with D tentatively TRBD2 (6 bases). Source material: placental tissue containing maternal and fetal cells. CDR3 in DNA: TGTGCCAGCAGCCCGCGACGGGGGTCCCCCTACGAGCAGTACTTC. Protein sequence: CASSPRRGSPYEQYF.